This T cell receptor beta chain emerged from a study of T cells in Graves' hyperthyroidism and ophthalmopathy. For the study at large: Once the initial diagnosis was made, peripheral blood was obtained before any treatment. Study results and caveats: Blood also showed most of the thyroid clonotypes that were expanded above 0.001.

Each ophthalmopathy patient scored at least 3 on the Clinical Activity Score and at least 4 on NOSPECS grade, with duration under 3 months. Not enrolled were patients with uncontrolled infection, other autoimmune disease, pregnancy or lactation. About this clonotype itself: The antigen is undetermined.

Researchers took RNA transcripts and amplified the TCR beta CDR3 regions from them. In the first-round RT-PCR of the TCR CDR3, the HTBI primer set was used. TCRdb reprocessed the multiplex PCR reads via MiXCR and lists one record per CDR3 protein. Here the sample spans 450,000 to 600,000 distinct CDR3 sequences, 15% to 20% being singletons. The CDR3 is made up of 16 amino acids. V shed 5 bases, J shed 1 base, and the junction held 10 bases outside the gene matches. Looked up from germline, CDR1 is DFQATT and CDR2 is SNEGSKA (reference sequence). Sequenced material: blood. The source of this sequence is a man aged 40-50 years with Graves' ophthalmopathy. V gene TRBV20-1 combines with J gene TRBJ2-2; 7 bases fit TRBD1. In nucleotides, the CDR3 is TGCAGTGCTGGTCTAACCGGGACAGAGAACACCGGGGAGCTGTTTTTT. Its translation: CSAGLTGTENTGELFF.